Listed below are T cell receptor beta chains from one sample, sequenced in a study of T cell responses to AZD1222 COVID-19 vaccine. Sequencing used immunoSEQ multiplex PCR; TCRdb keeps in-frame clones, though not all of them. The sample records nearly 110,000 clones, roughly 85% being singletons. This specimen was peripheral blood, taken 28 days after the second AZD1222 dose. Every receptor here comes from an adult who received the AZD1222 COVID-19 vaccine. CDR3s include the opening cysteine and the closing phenylalanine or tryptophan.

j_gene,v_gene,CDR3aa
TRBJ2-2,TRBV6-4,CASRGGTTGELFF
TRBJ1-5,TRBV7-2,CASSLFLDNQPQHF
TRBJ1-5,TRBV2,CASSLGQSISNQPQHF
TRBJ2-7,TRBV29-1,CSVVDRKYEQYF
TRBJ1-6,TRBV5-4,CASSLDGNNSPLHF
TRBJ2-3,TRBV6-5,CASRTGLSTDTQYF
TRBJ1-2,TRBV15,CATSRDLGNYGYTF
TRBJ1-2,TRBV6-5,CASSPYGEGYTF
TRBJ2-7,TRBV9,CASSEWDTPDEQYF
TRBJ1-2,TRBV10-3,CAISESPANYGYTF
TRBJ2-7,TRBV11-3,CASSLGGTSGAHEQYF
TRBJ2-3,TRBV6-4,CASSEGAEDTQYF
TRBJ1-1,TRBV19,CASSMRRGQGDTEAFF
TRBJ2-7,TRBV9,CASSALDREVNEQYF